What follows are 22 T cell receptor beta chains derived from one specimen sequenced in a study of shared clonotypes between healthy human individuals. Method: immunoSEQ multiplex PCR; TCRdb's copy keeps in-frame clones and lacks some. In the table there are roughly 2 million clones, roughly 95% of which are singletons. Sequenced: naive CD4+ T cells sorted from blood. Subset in this sample: CD45RA+ positively selected. The source of these receptors is a man between 18 and 29 years old in good health.

This chain links TRBV5-1 with TRBJ1-1, with 8 bases lining up with TRBD1. With 5 bases clipped from V and 6 bases from J, the junction kept 15 bases outside the gene matches. The CDR3 contains 16 residues. Germline loops: CDR1 SGHRS, CDR2 YFSETQ. CDR3 nucleotides: TGCGCCAGCAGGATGGACCCCGGACAGGGCAGATCTGAAGCTTTCTTT. Translated: CASRMDPGQGRSEAFF. The entire variable domain, with the rest obtained from reference TRBV5-1 and TRBJ1-1, is as follows: KAGVTQTPRYLIKTRGQQVTLSCSPISGHRSVSWYQQTPGQGLQFLFEYFSETQRNKGNFPGRFSGRQFSNSRSEMNVSTLELGDSALYLCASRMDPGQGRSEAFFGQGTRLTVV.

The chain couples TRBV5-4 to TRBJ2-3; 10 bases fit TRBD2. CDR3 length equals 16 residues. With V trimmed by 0 bases and J by 8 bases, 9 bases remained unmatched. Germline CDR1 is SGHNT and CDR2 is YYREEE (reference sequence). Written as DNA, the CDR3 is TGTGCCAGCAGCTTGGATGGGACTAGCGTACCTGTTACGCAGTATTTT. It encodes CASSLDGTSVPVTQYF. Full variable domain (outside the CDR3, taken from reference TRBV5-4 and TRBJ2-3): ETGVTQSPTHLIKTRGQQVTLRCSSQSGHNTVSWYQQALGQGPQFIFQYYREEENGRGNFPPRFSGLQFPNYSSELNVNALELDDSALYLCASSLDGTSVPVTQYFGPGTRLTVL.

This chain uses TRBV19 with TRBJ2-1, with D unclear. V lost 5 bases and J lost 4, with 9 bases in between. The CDR3 is 13 amino acids. The V gene's germline CDR1 is LNHDA and CDR2 SQIVND (reference sequence). CDR3 sequence reads: CASSLTVYNEQFF. As DNA, the CDR3 is TGTGCCAGTAGTTTGACTGTTTACAATGAGCAGTTCTTC.

This clone was detected only once. V gene TRBV7-9 combines with J gene TRBJ1-1; D may be TRBD1 (6 bases). This CDR3 spans 17 amino acids. Germline values: CDR1 SEHNR, CDR2 FQNEAQ (reference sequence). V shed 3 bases and J shed 0 bases, with 17 bases lying between them. CDR3 sequence reads: CASSFGRWGAMNTEAFF. DNA for the CDR3: TGTGCCAGCAGCTTTGGCCGCTGGGGGGCCATGAACACTGAAGCTTTCTTT.

The rearrangement links TRBV20-1 to TRBJ2-7, with 8 positions matching TRBD1. The CDR3 has 11 amino acids. With V trimmed by 6 bases and J by 5 bases, 3 bases remained unmatched. Germline CDR1 reads DFQATT; CDR2 reads SNEGSKA (reference sequence). CDR3 DNA sequence: TGCAGTGCGCAGGACAGGGACGAGCAGTACTTC. It codes for CSAQDRDEQYF.

Only one count was recorded for this clone. The chain has TRBV2 and TRBJ2-3; D perhaps matches TRBD2 (5 bases). V lost 9 bases and J lost 2, with 9 bases in between. Germline V gene sequence: CDR1 SNHLY, CDR2 FYNNEI. The length of the CDR3 is 12 residues. In DNA form, the CDR3 reads TGTGCCAGGAGCGGTTCCACAGATACGCAGTATTTT. Protein: CARSGSTDTQYF.

CDR3 in DNA: TGTGCCAGCAGCGTAGTCGGTAGCTTCGATACGCAGTATTTT. Its translation: CASSVVGSFDTQYF. The chain employs TRBV9 and TRBJ2-3; D remains unclear. The CDR3 contains 14 residues. The germline V gene has CDR1 SGDLS and CDR2 YYNGEE. Trimming took 0 bases from V and 6 from J, leaving 11 bases between them.

The chain carries TRBV30 and TRBJ2-3; tentatively, D is TRBD1 or TRBD2 (5 bases each). CDR3 length: 14 amino acids. Germline loops: CDR1 GTSNPN, CDR2 SVGIG (reference sequence). V was trimmed by 5 bases and J by 3 bases, leaving 15 bases between them. The DNA for the CDR3 is TGTGCCTGGGGATGGGTCTGGGGGACAGATACGCAGTATTTT. Its translation: CAWGWVWGTDTQYF.

The V and J genes are TRBV6-1 and TRBJ2-1; D may be TRBD1 (5 bases). Germline loops: CDR1 MNHNS, CDR2 SASEGT. The CDR3 has 15 amino acids. The ends were cut back, 2 bases at V and 1 base at J, with 9 bases in the middle. CDR3 sequence (DNA): TGTGCCAGCAGTGAATCGCAGGGTTCCTACAATGAGCAGTTCTTC. This gives the protein CASSESQGSYNEQFF.

The chain couples TRBV10-3 to TRBJ2-5; D unresolved. Matching the DNA end better, TRBJ2-7 makes the J call doubtful. Looked up from germline, CDR1 is ENHRY and CDR2 is SYGVKD. CDR3 length: 13 residues. For the CDR3, the DNA is TGTGCCACCAAAATGGACGGCGCCTACGAGCAGTACTTC. The encoded protein is CATKMDGAYEQYF.

This clone was recorded once. The V gene is TRBV7-9, the J gene TRBJ1-2, with a possible D match to TRBD1 (5 bases). The CDR3 has 15 residues. The V gene's germline CDR1 is SEHNR and CDR2 FQNEAQ (reference sequence). The V and J ends lost 5 bases and 4 bases respectively, with 17 bases between them. The CDR3 DNA reads as TGTGCCAGCAGCCCCCATGGGGGAGTAATCTATGGCTACACCTTC. Translated: CASSPHGGVIYGYTF. The entire variable domain, with the rest obtained from reference TRBV7-9 and TRBJ1-2, is as follows: DTGVSQNPRHKITKRGQNVTFRCDPISEHNRLYWYRQTLGQGPEFLTYFQNEAQLEKSRLLSDRFSAERPKGSFSTLEIQRTEQGDSAMYLCASSPHGGVIYGYTFGSGTRLTVV.

V is TRBV6-5 and J is TRBJ2-7, with D possibly matching TRBD1 (6 bases). Germline V lookup: CDR1 MNHEY, CDR2 SVGAGI. Trimming took 6 bases from V and 3 from J, leaving 18 bases between them. The CDR3 spans 15 residues. CDR3 bases: TGTGCCAGCAGAGCCCGGACAGACCCCGTCTACGAGCAGTACTTC. Translated, it gives CASRARTDPVYEQYF.

The chain is built from TRBV4-3 and TRBJ1-4; the D is unclear. The germline CDR1 and CDR2 sequences are LGHNA and YSLEER. Trimming took off 4 bases at V and 5 bases at J, with 17 bases between the two ends. The CDR3 extends over 16 amino acids. CDR3 residues: CASSRQRKSDNEKLFF. The CDR3 DNA sequence: TGCGCCAGCAGCCGACAAAGAAAGTCGGACAATGAAAAACTGTTTTTT.

This chain joins TRBV2 and TRBJ1-4; no reliable D call. Germline V gene sequence: CDR1 SNHLY, CDR2 FYNNEI. Between the trimmed V and J ends, which lost 10 bases and 8 bases, there was a span of 23 bases. This CDR3 contains 15 residues. The CDR3 sequence: CATSEGDRSGEKLFF. The CDR3 bases are TGTGCCACCTCGGAGGGAGACCGATCGGGCGAAAAACTGTTTTTT.

Notes on this clone: This sample also contains other DNA sequences that code for the same CDR3. The rearrangement joins TRBV11-2 to TRBJ2-3, with D perhaps TRBD1 (5 bases). CDR3 size: 13 residues. V was shortened by 4 bases and J by 1 base, with 6 bases between the two germline ends. Germline CDR1 is SGHAT and CDR2 is FQNNGV. CDR3 sequence: CASSSQGTDTQYF. CDR3 DNA sequence: TGTGCCAGCAGCTCACAGGGCACAGATACGCAGTATTTT.

V usage is TRBV7-2 and J usage is TRBJ2-7, with D possibly being TRBD1 or TRBD2 (5 bases each). The CDR3 has 12 amino acids. The germline V gene encodes CDR1 SGHTA and CDR2 FQGNSA. The ends were cut back, 6 bases at V and 4 bases at J, with 10 bases in the middle. In DNA, the CDR3 is TGTGCCAGCAGTGGGACGCCGTACGAGCAGTACTTC. Translation gives CASSGTPYEQYF.

V usage is TRBV18 and J usage is TRBJ2-6, with D unclear. The CDR3 consists of 13 residues. Germline loops: CDR1 KGHSH, CDR2 LQKENI. The V end was cut by 5 bases, the J end by 0 bases, with 2 bases between. DNA of the CDR3: TGTGCCAGCTCAACCTCTGGGGCCAACGTCCTGACTTTC. As protein: CASSTSGANVLTF.

This sequence joins TRBV30 and TRBJ1-2; D uncertain. The V and J ends lost 5 bases and 4 bases respectively, with 20 bases between them. CDR3 length: 15 amino acids. Germline V gene data show CDR1 as GTSNPN and CDR2 as SVGIG (reference sequence). Written as DNA, the CDR3 is TGTGCCTGGTCTCCTATGGGCACGGCGAGCTATGGCTACACCTTC. It encodes CAWSPMGTASYGYTF.

The V and J genes are TRBV20-1 and TRBJ1-2; D may be TRBD1 (5 bases). The V and J ends lost 0 bases and 14 bases respectively, with 13 bases between them. Germline V gene lookup returns CDR1 DFQATT and CDR2 SNEGSKA (reference sequence). This CDR3 comprises 11 residues. The CDR3, as DNA: TGCAGTGCTAGAGATCTTGCAGGGCAAACCTTC. Its translation is CSARDLAGQTF.

The chain recombines TRBV15 with TRBJ2-7; the D gene is possibly TRBD1 (5 bases). The CDR3 spans 14 residues. The V end was cut by 2 bases, the J end by 4 bases, with 12 bases between. Germline assignment: CDR1 LNHNV and CDR2 YYDKDF (reference sequence). The DNA of the CDR3 is TGTGCCACCAGCAGAAACACGCAGGGATACGAGCAGTACTTC. Amino acids: CATSRNTQGYEQYF.

This clone was detected only once. This rearrangement joins TRBV28 to TRBJ1-3; 7 bases match TRBD1. Germline V lookup: CDR1 MDHEN, CDR2 SYDVKM. The CDR3 extends over 16 amino acids. V lost 7 bases to trimming and J lost 3 bases; unmatched junction nucleotides: 12. This chain's CDR3 is CASILGGAFGGNTIYF. CDR3 nucleotides: TGTGCCAGCATCCTAGGGGGCGCTTTTGGTGGAAACACCATATATTTT.

This clone was counted a single time. V usage is TRBV28 and J usage is TRBJ2-4; a weak D match, TRBD1 (6 bases). The CDR3 loop spans 15 amino acids. Trimming shortened V by 3 bases and J by 4 bases, and 13 bases separated the two germline ends. The germline CDR1 and CDR2 sequences are MDHEN and SYDVKM. CDR3 protein: CASSLAVGQKNIQYF. CDR3 DNA: TGTGCCAGCAGTTTGGCGGTCGGACAGAAAAACATTCAGTACTTC.